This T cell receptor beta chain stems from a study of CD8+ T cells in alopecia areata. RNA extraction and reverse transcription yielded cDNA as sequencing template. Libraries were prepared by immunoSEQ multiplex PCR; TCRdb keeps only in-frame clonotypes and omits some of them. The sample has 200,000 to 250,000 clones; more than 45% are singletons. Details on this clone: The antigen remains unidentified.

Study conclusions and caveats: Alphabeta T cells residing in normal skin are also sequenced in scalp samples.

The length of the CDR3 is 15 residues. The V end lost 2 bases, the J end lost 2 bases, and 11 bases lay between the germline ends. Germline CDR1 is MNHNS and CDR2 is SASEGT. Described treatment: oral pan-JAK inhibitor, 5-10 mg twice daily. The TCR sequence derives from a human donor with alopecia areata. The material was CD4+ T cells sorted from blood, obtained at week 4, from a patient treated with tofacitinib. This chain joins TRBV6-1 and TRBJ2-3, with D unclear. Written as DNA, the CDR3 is TGTGCCAGCAGTGAATCCGAACTCCTCACAGATACGCAGTATTTT. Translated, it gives CASSESELLTDTQYF.